This T cell receptor (beta chain) was observed in a study of T cell responses to AZD1222 COVID-19 vaccine. General study results and limits: At study baseline, merely a handful of AZD1222 recipients were seropositive.

With regard to this clone: Its specificity is unknown.

The CDR3 extends over 15 amino acids. Trimming took 0 bases from V and 6 from J, leaving 12 bases between them. CDR1 is MNHEY and CDR2 is SVGAGI in the germline V gene. TCRdb's table, derived via immunoSEQ multiplex PCR, lists solely in-frame clones and lacks some. The sample has about 130,000 clones, approximately 85% seen once. The clonotype originates from an adult in good health. This chain connects TRBV6-5 to TRBJ1-5; D not certain. The material was peripheral blood, obtained on day 0 of AZD1222 vaccination. CDR3 sequence reads: CASSYSGGFGQPQHF. In DNA form, the CDR3 reads TGTGCCAGCAGTTACTCAGGAGGGTTTGGTCAGCCCCAGCATTTT.